The following is a T cell receptor (beta chain) sequence with its context. This entry comes from a study of blood T cell repertoires in COVID-19. Assay used: immunoSEQ multiplex PCR; TCRdb lists only in-frame clones, some missing. There are around 300,000 clones in the sample; about 89% occur only once, and about 2.7% lies in the top ten. V gave up 5 bases and J gave up 7 bases, with 14 bases separating them. CDR3 length equals 13 residues. Germline V gene lookup returns CDR1 GTSNPN and CDR2 SVGIG (reference sequence). Cohort 3 recovered donors had two negative PCRs, clearance, or symptom resolution. The sequence came from a woman between 18 and 30 years old who had recovered from COVID-19. Sample: PBMCs or T cells enriched from blood (not recorded which). The chain combines TRBV30 with TRBJ2-2; a possible D gene is TRBD2 (6 bases). DNA for the CDR3: TGTGCCTGGGTGTCGGGGGAAATCGGGGAGCTGTTTTTT. This codes for CAWVSGEIGELFF.